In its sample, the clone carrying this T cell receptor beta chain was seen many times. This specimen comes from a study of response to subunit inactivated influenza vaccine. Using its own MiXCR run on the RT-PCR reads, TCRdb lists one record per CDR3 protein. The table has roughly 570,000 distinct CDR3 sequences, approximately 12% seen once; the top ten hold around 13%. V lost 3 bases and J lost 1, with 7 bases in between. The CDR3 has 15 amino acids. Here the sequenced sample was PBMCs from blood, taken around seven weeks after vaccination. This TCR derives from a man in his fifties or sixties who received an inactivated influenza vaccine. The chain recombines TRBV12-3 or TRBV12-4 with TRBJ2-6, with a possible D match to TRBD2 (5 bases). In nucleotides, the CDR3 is TGTGCCAGCAGTTTCCGGGGTTCTGGGGCCAACGTCCTGACTTTC. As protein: CASSFRGSGANVLTF.